The 25 T cell receptor beta chains below were found in one sample sequenced in a study of control samples from healthy donors and cancer patients (dated by TCRdb to the early 2020s). Library construction relied on the immunoSEQ multiplex PCR assay. TCRdb re-hosts the immuneACCESS table, in-frame sequences only. Its copies lack some clones; in the studies checked, an unresolved V gene accounts for under half of them, and the cause for the rest is not known. A total of more than 75,000 clones appear in this sample, around 84% of them only once. Of the sample, about 38% is held by the ten largest clones. Sequenced input: PBMCs. The receptors here all came from an older man with lung cancer.

This chain joins TRBV12-3 or TRBV12-4 and TRBJ1-1; 11 bases fit TRBD1. The CDR3 runs 12 residues. J gave up 10 bases and V 4 bases, and 2 bases lay outside the gene matches. The CDR3 DNA follows: TGTGCCAGCAGTTGGGACAGGGGGTTAGCTTTCTTT. Encoded protein: CASSWDRGLAFF.

This clone came up a few times. This chain's CDR3 is CAWSGQGARDPREQYF. The CDR3 bases are TGTGCCTGGAGTGGGCAGGGGGCACGGGATCCTCGCGAGCAGTACTTC. The gene calls are TRBV30 and TRBJ2-7; 8 nucleotides match TRBD1. The trim removed 1 base at V and 6 bases at J, leaving 14 bases unmatched. CDR3 size: 16 residues. Germline CDR1 is GTSNPN and CDR2 is SVGIG (reference sequence). The variable domain in full, completed from reference TRBV30 and TRBJ2-7, reads SQTIHQWPATLVQPVGSPLSLECTVEGTSNPNLYWYRQAAGRGLQLLFYSVGIGQISSEVPQNLSASRPQDRQFILSSKKLLLSDSGFYLCAWSGQGARDPREQYFGPGTRLTVT.

This clone was detected only once. V is TRBV5-6 and J is TRBJ1-4; 8 nucleotides agree with TRBD1. The germline CDR1 and CDR2 sequences are SGHDT and YYEEEE. The CDR3 is made up of 16 amino acids. V gave up 1 base and J gave up 2 bases; unmatched junction bases: 4. The chain's CDR3 is CASSLMWTGTNEKLFF. The CDR3 DNA reads TGTGCCAGCAGCTTGATGTGGACAGGGACTAATGAAAAACTGTTTTTT.

This rearrangement joins TRBV12-3 or TRBV12-4 to TRBJ1-1; D gene unclear. This CDR3 region has 13 residues. Deletions cut 1 base from V and 6 bases from J, with 9 bases between. In DNA form, the CDR3 reads TGTGCCAGCAGTTTAGTTCAGGCGGCTGAAGCTTTCTTT. Residues: CASSLVQAAEAFF.

The V gene is TRBV2, the J gene TRBJ2-2, with D possibly being TRBD2 (5 bases). Trimming removed 8 bases from V and 7 bases from J, with 14 bases in between. Germline CDR1 reads SNHLY; CDR2 reads FYNNEI. The CDR3 has 13 residues. The CDR3: CASSEEPDGELFF. The CDR3 DNA follows: TGTGCCAGCTCGGAGGAGCCCGACGGGGAGCTGTTTTTT. Variable domain in full (rest from reference TRBV2 and TRBJ2-2): EPEVTQTPSHQVTQMGQEVILRCVPISNHLYFYWYRQILGQKVEFLVSFYNNEISEKSEIFDDQFSVERPDGSNFTLKIRSTKLEDSAMYFCASSEEPDGELFFGEGSRLTVL.

The chain is built from TRBV19 and TRBJ2-3, with 12 nucleotides matching TRBD1. CDR1 and CDR2 from the germline V gene are LNHDA and SQIVND (reference sequence). The length of the CDR3 is 14 residues. The trim removed 6 bases at V and 4 bases at J, leaving 2 bases unmatched. CDR3 sequence reads: CASRGTGGADTQYF. The CDR3 DNA sequence: TGTGCCAGTAGGGGGACAGGGGGCGCAGATACGCAGTATTTT.

The chain carries TRBV18 and TRBJ2-5, with D possibly TRBD1 on 5 matching bases. There are 18 residues in the CDR3. Trimming shortened V by 0 bases and J by 0 bases, and 17 bases separated the two germline ends. The germline V gene encodes CDR1 KGHSH and CDR2 LQKENI. CDR3 residues: CASSPPVPQGDNQETQYF. CDR3 DNA sequence: TGTGCCAGCTCACCACCGGTCCCGCAGGGTGATAACCAAGAGACCCAGTACTTC.

CDR3 sequence: CASSSGQSYNEQFF. DNA of the CDR3: TGCGCCAGCAGCTCGGGACAGTCCTACAATGAGCAGTTCTTC. The chain carries TRBV5-1 and TRBJ2-1; the match to TRBD1 covers 7 bases. V shed 3 bases, J shed 1 base, and the junction held 1 base outside the gene matches. The CDR3 has 14 residues. CDR1 SGHRS and CDR2 YFSETQ come from the germline V gene. Variable domain in full (rest from reference TRBV5-1 and TRBJ2-1): KAGVTQTPRYLIKTRGQQVTLSCSPISGHRSVSWYQQTPGQGLQFLFEYFSETQRNKGNFPGRFSGRQFSNSRSEMNVSTLELGDSALYLCASSSGQSYNEQFFGPGTRLTVL.

This chain links TRBV19 with TRBJ2-1; D is ambiguous. CDR1 and CDR2 from the germline V gene are LNHDA and SQIVND (reference sequence). V dropped 1 base and J dropped 4 bases, with 5 bases sitting between them. This CDR3 is built from 13 residues. The CDR3 here is CASSIGQYNEQFF. The CDR3 region has the DNA TGTGCCAGTAGTATAGGGCAATACAATGAGCAGTTCTTC.

The chain combines TRBV7-9 with TRBJ2-3; D is perhaps TRBD2 (6 bases). The CDR3 runs 13 residues. Deletions cut 4 bases from V and 6 bases from J, with 11 bases between. The V gene's germline CDR1 is SEHNR and CDR2 FQNEAQ (reference sequence). The CDR3 DNA follows: TGTGCCAGCAGCTCACGGGGGTGGGATACGCAGTATTTT. It encodes CASSSRGWDTQYF.

The chain carries TRBV14 and TRBJ2-1; possibly TRBD2 for D (6 bases). Germline-derived CDR1 and CDR2 are SGHDN and FVKESK. This CDR3 comprises 15 residues. V shed 4 bases and J shed 6 bases, with 16 bases lying between them. The DNA for the CDR3 is TGTGCCAGCAGCCCAACGGGCGGGGTGCGCAATGAGCAGTTCTTC. Translating gives CASSPTGGVRNEQFF.

The chain recombines TRBV7-8 with TRBJ1-4, with unresolved D. CDR1 SGHVS and CDR2 FQNEAQ come from the germline V gene. Trimming took 2 bases from V and 0 from J, leaving 10 bases between them. CDR3 size: 16 residues. The CDR3 is CASSLRVGSTNEKLFF. As DNA, the CDR3 is TGTGCCAGCAGCTTACGGGTTGGGTCAACTAATGAAAAACTGTTTTTT.

The chain is built from TRBV21-1 and TRBJ2-7; the D segment call TRBD2 is taken from the table without a DNA check. TRBV21-1 is flagged as a pseudogene. This CDR3 contains 10 residues. The CDR3 region has the DNA TGTGCCAGCCCCGTATTAGAGCAGTACTTC. Translating it yields CASPVLEQYF.

CDR3 sequence reads: CASSLGNGMGEQYF. In DNA form, the CDR3 reads TGTGCCAGCAGCTTAGGGAATGGAATGGGGGAGCAGTACTTC. V usage is TRBV7-3 and J usage is TRBJ2-7; D unclear. CDR3 length: 14 amino acids. Germline V gives CDR1 SGHTA, CDR2 FQGTGA. Deletions cut 2 bases from V and 7 bases from J, with 15 bases between.

DNA of the CDR3: TGCAGCGTCCTAGGGGGCAGTAAGGAGGGCTTCGAGCAGTACTTC. Its protein product is CSVLGGSKEGFEQYF. This sequence joins TRBV29-1 and TRBJ2-7; D may be TRBD1 (7 bases). The V gene lost 6 bases and the J gene lost 6 bases, with 24 bases spanning the gap. The CDR3 spans 15 residues. Per the germline V gene, CDR1 is SQVTM and CDR2 is ANQGSEA.

The CDR3 DNA reads TGTGCCAGCTCACCTGACTCGGATGGCTACACCTTC. It is translated as CASSPDSDGYTF. The gene calls are TRBV18 and TRBJ1-2; no reliable D call. Germline CDR1 KGHSH, CDR2 LQKENI. With 3 bases removed from V and 6 bases from J, the gap between germline ends came to 8 bases. CDR3 length: 12 residues. Complete variable domain (other parts from reference TRBV18 and TRBJ1-2): NAGVMQNPRHLVRRRGQEARLRCSPMKGHSHVYWYRQLPEEGLKFMVYLQKENIIDESGMPKERFSAEFPKEGPSILRIQQVVRGDSAAYFCASSPDSDGYTFGSGTRLTVV.

V is TRBV6-5 and J is TRBJ1-4; a weak D match, TRBD1 (5 bases). Germline lookup yields CDR1 MNHEY and CDR2 SVGAGI. The CDR3 extends over 14 amino acids. Deletions cut 7 bases from V and 7 bases from J, with 16 bases between. As DNA, the CDR3 is TGTGCCAGCACCCGGACAACTGGGGTTGAAAAACTGTTTTTT. Its translation: CASTRTTGVEKLFF.

The rearrangement uses TRBV18 and TRBJ1-1; unclear D gene. Trimming pared 6 bases from V and 1 base from J, leaving 18 bases between. Germline V gives CDR1 KGHSH, CDR2 LQKENI. The CDR3 consists of 16 residues. CDR3 protein: CASSRTDGLTNTEAFF. CDR3 in DNA: TGTGCCAGCTCTCGCACCGACGGACTCACGAACACTGAAGCTTTCTTT.

The chain carries TRBV9 and TRBJ2-5, with 7 bases lining up with TRBD1. CDR1 is SGDLS and CDR2 is YYNGEE in the germline V gene. This CDR3 spans 16 amino acids. The V and J ends lost 0 bases and 2 bases, in that order; junction bases with no gene match: 7. The CDR3 loop is CASSVAGGQQQETQYF. The CDR3 DNA follows: TGTGCCAGCAGCGTAGCTGGGGGACAGCAACAAGAGACCCAGTACTTC. The whole variable domain, filled in from reference TRBV9 and TRBJ2-5, reads DSGVTQTPKHLITATGQRVTLRCSPRSGDLSVYWYQQSLDQGLQFLIQYYNGEERAKGNILERFSAQQFPDLHSELNLSSLELGDSALYFCASSVAGGQQQETQYFGPGTRLLVL.

This sequence joins TRBV6-1 and TRBJ2-7; 10 nucleotides match TRBD1. Per the germline V gene, CDR1 is MNHNS and CDR2 is SASEGT. This CDR3 contains 16 residues. V gave up 4 bases and J gave up 5 bases; unmatched junction bases: 11. CDR3 in amino acids: CASSGYIGTGDHEQYF. DNA of the CDR3: TGTGCCAGCAGTGGCTATATTGGGACAGGGGACCACGAGCAGTACTTC.

J is TRBJ1-5 and V is TRBV7-9; D is possibly TRBD1 (5 bases). Germline-derived CDR1 and CDR2 are SEHNR and FQNEAQ (reference sequence). Trimming took off 1 base at V and 0 bases at J, with 16 bases between the two ends. CDR3 length: 18 amino acids. CDR3 amino acids: CASSLDPGTGYSNQPQHF. In DNA, the CDR3 is TGTGCCAGCAGCTTAGATCCAGGGACGGGTTATAGCAATCAGCCCCAGCATTTT.

This rearrangement joins TRBV5-1 to TRBJ1-6; tentatively, D is TRBD1 (6 bases). The germline CDR1 and CDR2 sequences are SGHRS and YFSETQ. The CDR3 consists of 15 residues. V gave up 3 bases and J gave up 7 bases, with 14 bases separating them. CDR3 DNA sequence: TGCGCCAGCAGCTCAACACAGGGACCAAATTCACCCCTCCACTTT. This sequence encodes CASSSTQGPNSPLHF.

This clone came up many times. The genes are TRBV11-3 and TRBJ2-2; 8 bases are shared with TRBD1. The CDR3 contains 14 residues. Germline lookup yields CDR1 SGHNT and CDR2 YENEEA. Losses at the gene ends were 1 base for V and 5 bases for J; bases not matched to a gene: 0. In nucleotides, the CDR3 is TGTGCCAGCAGCTTAGGACAGGGGACCGGGGAGCTGTTTTTT. Protein: CASSLGQGTGELFF.

The CDR3 DNA is TGTGCCTGGACCCCGATGGGCGGACCTAAAGAGACCCAGTACTTC. Amino acids: CAWTPMGGPKETQYF. The chain combines TRBV30 with TRBJ2-5, with unresolved D. Germline loops: CDR1 GTSNPN, CDR2 SVGIG (reference sequence). Trimming removed 4 bases from V and 3 bases from J, with 18 bases in between. The CDR3 spans 15 residues.

There are a few counts of this clone. The chain combines TRBV6-4 with TRBJ2-3, with TRBD1 matching over 7 bases. V lost 6 bases to trimming and J lost 4 bases; unmatched junction nucleotides: 10. There are 15 residues in the CDR3. Germline CDR1 is MRHNA and CDR2 is SNTAGT. The CDR3 spells CASRHSGTESDTQYF. The CDR3 DNA follows: TGTGCCAGCAGACATTCCGGGACAGAATCAGATACGCAGTATTTT.